This T cell receptor beta chain appears in the sequencing data of a study of blood T cells in healthy people across ages. V lost 1 base to trimming and J lost 0 bases, with 13 bases between them. Per the germline V gene, CDR1 is DFQATT and CDR2 is SNEGSKA (reference sequence). This CDR3 region has 17 residues. Regarding the study as a whole: Per million T cells, TCR beta diversity dropped roughly linearly as age increased.

Next came a second PCR, run for about 6 to 11 cycles, which used a sample-barcoded 5' primer along with a J-beta primer mix. TCRdb fed the 5' RACE reads into MiXCR, producing one record per CDR3 protein. The data contain approximately 850,000 distinct CDR3 sequences, 58% of them singletons. As for this clonotype: The antigen remains undetermined.

Sequencing was done on a sample of blood. The clonotype originates from a man aged 25 to 45 in good health. The chain is built from TRBV20-1 and TRBJ2-6, with a weak D call TRBD1 (6 bases). CDR3 protein: CSARGTAENSGANVLTF. Written as DNA, the CDR3 is TGCAGTGCTAGAGGGACAGCTGAAAACTCTGGGGCCAACGTCCTGACTTTC.